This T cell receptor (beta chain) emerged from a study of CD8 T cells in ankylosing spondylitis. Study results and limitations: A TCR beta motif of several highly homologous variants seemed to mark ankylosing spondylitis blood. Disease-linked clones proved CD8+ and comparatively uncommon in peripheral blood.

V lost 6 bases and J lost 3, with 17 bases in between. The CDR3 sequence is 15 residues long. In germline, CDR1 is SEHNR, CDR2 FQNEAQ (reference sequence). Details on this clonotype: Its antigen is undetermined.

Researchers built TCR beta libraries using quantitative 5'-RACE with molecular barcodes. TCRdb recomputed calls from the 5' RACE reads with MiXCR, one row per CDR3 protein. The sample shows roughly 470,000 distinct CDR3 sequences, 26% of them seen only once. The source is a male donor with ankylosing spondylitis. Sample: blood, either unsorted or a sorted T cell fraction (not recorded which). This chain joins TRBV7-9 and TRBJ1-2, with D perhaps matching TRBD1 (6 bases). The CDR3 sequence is CASSTLLTGHYGYTF. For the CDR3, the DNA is TGTGCCAGCAGTACCCTTTTGACAGGACACTATGGCTACACCTTC. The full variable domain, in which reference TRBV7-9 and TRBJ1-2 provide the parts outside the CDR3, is DTGVSQNPRHKITKRGQNVTFRCDPISEHNRLYWYRQTLGQGPEFLTYFQNEAQLEKSRLLSDRFSAERPKGSFSTLEIQRTEQGDSAMYLCASSTLLTGHYGYTFGSGTRLTVV.